This record covers a single T cell receptor beta chain. Produced via immunoSEQ multiplex PCR; TCRdb's table is partial and in-frame only. Of about 2 million clones in the sample, about 95% were seen once. The CDR3 consists of 14 residues. Trimming removed 1 base from V and 6 bases from J, with 10 bases in between. Per germline, CDR1 SGHRS and CDR2 YFSETQ. This entry belongs to a study of shared clonotypes between healthy human individuals. As defined, naive CD8 cells were CD45RO-negative and positively selected for CCR7, with terminally differentiated effector memory CD45RA+ cells excluded. The chain combines TRBV5-1 with TRBJ2-2, with D tentatively TRBD1 or TRBD2 (6 bases each). The source material was naive CD8+ T cells sorted from blood. The receptor comes from a man aged 18 to 30 in good health. The CDR3 DNA reads TGCGCCAGCAGCTTGCCAGGGGAGGCCGGGGAGCTGTTTTTT. It is translated as CASSLPGEAGELFF.